The text below deals with one T cell receptor (beta chain). The antigen remains unidentified. Amplification targeted TCR beta CDR3 regions from RNA transcripts. HTBI primers were used for first-round RT-PCR of the TCR CDR3. TCRdb recomputed calls from the multiplex PCR reads with MiXCR, one row per CDR3 protein. The sample includes approximately 320,000 distinct CDR3 sequences, 15% to 20% of them seen just once. This specimen belongs to a study of T cells in Graves' hyperthyroidism and ophthalmopathy. Trimming removed 1 base from V and 2 bases from J; junction bases left unmatched: 3. CDR3 length equals 16 residues. Germline V gene sequence: CDR1 SGHAT, CDR2 FQNNGV. Each diagnosis drew on symptoms, thyroxine, TRAb, thyroid ultrasound and orbital computed tomography findings. Study-wide points: Blood shared most expanded thyroid clonotypes above 0.001. Patients with ophthalmopathy were separated from those with stable hyperthyroidism by a 13 V-J model.

The specimen was blood. The V gene is TRBV11-2, the J gene TRBJ2-7; 12 nucleotides line up with TRBD2. This receptor was taken from a man under 40 with Graves' hyperthyroidism. Here the CDR3 DNA reads TGTGCCAGCAGCTTAGGGTCTAGCGGGAGGGCCTACGAGCAGTACTTC. It specifies CASSLGSSGRAYEQYF.